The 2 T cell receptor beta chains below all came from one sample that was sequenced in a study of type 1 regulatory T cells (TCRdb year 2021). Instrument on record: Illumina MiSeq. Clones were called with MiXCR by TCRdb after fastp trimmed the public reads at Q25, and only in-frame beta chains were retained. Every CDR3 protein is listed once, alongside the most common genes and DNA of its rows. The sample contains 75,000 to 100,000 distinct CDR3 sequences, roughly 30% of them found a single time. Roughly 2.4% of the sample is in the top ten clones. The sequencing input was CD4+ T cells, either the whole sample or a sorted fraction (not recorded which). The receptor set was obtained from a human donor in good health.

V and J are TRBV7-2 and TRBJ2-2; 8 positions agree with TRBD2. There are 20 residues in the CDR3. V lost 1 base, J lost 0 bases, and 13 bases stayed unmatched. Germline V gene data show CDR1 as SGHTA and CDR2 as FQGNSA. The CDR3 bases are TGTGCCAGCAGCTTAGTCTCGGGGCTAGCGGGCGCCACGAACACCGGGGAGCTGTTTTTT. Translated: CASSLVSGLAGATNTGELFF.

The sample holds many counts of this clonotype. The CDR3 DNA reads as TGCGCCAGCAGTGTGACAGGGGAAGGCAACTATGGCTACACCTTC. Its translation is CASSVTGEGNYGYTF. The rearrangement links TRBV10-2 to TRBJ1-2, with 8 bases matching TRBD1. Trimming removed 4 bases from V and 2 bases from J; junction bases left unmatched: 6. There are 15 residues in the CDR3. Germline V gene sequence: CDR1 WSHSY, CDR2 SAAADI.